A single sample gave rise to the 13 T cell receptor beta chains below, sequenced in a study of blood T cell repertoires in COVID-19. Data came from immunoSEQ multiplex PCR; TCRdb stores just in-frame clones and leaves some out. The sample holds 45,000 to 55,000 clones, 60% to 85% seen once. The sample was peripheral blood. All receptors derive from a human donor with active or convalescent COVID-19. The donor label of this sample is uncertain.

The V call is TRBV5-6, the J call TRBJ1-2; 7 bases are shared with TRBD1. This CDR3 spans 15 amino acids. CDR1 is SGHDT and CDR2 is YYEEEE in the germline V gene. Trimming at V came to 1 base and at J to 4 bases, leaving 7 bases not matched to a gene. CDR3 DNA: TGTGCCAGCAGCTTGAGGACAGGAGACTTCTATGGCTACACCTTC. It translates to CASSLRTGDFYGYTF.

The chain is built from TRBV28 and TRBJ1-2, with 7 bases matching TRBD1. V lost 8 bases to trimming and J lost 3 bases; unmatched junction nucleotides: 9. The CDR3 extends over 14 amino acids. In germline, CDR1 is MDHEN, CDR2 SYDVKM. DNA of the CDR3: TGTGCCAGCTTCCTCGGACAGGCCGACTATGGCTACACCTTC. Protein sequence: CASFLGQADYGYTF.

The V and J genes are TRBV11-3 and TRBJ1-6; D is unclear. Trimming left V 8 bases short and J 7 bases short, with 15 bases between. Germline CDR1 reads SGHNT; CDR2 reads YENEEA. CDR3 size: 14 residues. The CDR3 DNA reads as TGTGCCAGCGGCTCTAAGGGAGGCAATTCACCCCTCCACTTT. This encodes CASGSKGGNSPLHF.

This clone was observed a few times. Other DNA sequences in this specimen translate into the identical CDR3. CDR3 residues: CASSQDRDSLYEQYF. The DNA of the CDR3 is TGCGCCAGCAGCCAAGATAGGGACAGCCTCTACGAGCAGTACTTC. The chain carries TRBV4-3 and TRBJ2-7; 7 positions agree with TRBD1. Per the germline V gene, CDR1 is LGHNA and CDR2 is YSLEER. The CDR3 runs 15 residues. The V segment lost 0 bases and the J segment 3 bases; nucleotides outside the gene matches: 5.

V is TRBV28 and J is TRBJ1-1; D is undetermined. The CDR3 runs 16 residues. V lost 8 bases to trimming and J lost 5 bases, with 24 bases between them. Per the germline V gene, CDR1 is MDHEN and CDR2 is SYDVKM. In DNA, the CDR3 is TGTGCCAGCTCCTTGGGAGGGAATGGGGAGGATACTGAAGCTTTCTTT. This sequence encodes CASSLGGNGEDTEAFF.

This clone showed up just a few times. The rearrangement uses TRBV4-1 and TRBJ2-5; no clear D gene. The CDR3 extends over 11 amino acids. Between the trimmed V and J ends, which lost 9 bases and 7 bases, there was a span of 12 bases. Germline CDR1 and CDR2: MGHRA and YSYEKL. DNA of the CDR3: TGCGCCAGTCGCGCCGGTGGGACCCAGTACTTC. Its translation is CASRAGGTQYF.

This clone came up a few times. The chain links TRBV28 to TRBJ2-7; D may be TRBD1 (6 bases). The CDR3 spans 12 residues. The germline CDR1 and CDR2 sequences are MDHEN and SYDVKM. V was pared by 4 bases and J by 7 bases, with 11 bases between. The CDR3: CASSSTGREQYF. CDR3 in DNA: TGTGCCAGCAGTTCTACAGGGCGAGAGCAGTACTTC.

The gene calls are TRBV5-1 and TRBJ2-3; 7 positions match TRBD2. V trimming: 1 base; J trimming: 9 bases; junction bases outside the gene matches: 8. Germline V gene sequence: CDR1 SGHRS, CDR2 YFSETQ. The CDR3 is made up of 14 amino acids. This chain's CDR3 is CASSLISSGGTQYF. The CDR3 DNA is TGCGCCAGCAGCTTGATCTCTAGCGGTGGCACGCAGTATTTT.

CDR3 DNA sequence: TGTGCCAGCAGCCAAGAACTAGCGGAAAGAGGGACCGGGGAGCTGTTTTTT. It encodes CASSQELAERGTGELFF. The chain recombines TRBV4-2 with TRBJ2-2, with 8 bases identical to TRBD2. This CDR3 contains 17 residues. V lost 0 bases, J lost 5 bases, and 8 bases stayed unmatched. The germline CDR1 and CDR2 sequences are LGHNA and YNFKEQ.

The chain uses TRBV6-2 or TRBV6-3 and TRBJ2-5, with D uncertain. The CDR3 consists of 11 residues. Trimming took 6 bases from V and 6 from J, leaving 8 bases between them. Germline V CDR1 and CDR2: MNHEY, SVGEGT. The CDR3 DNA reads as TGTGCCAGCAGCCAAGCGCAGACCCAGTACTTC. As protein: CASSQAQTQYF.

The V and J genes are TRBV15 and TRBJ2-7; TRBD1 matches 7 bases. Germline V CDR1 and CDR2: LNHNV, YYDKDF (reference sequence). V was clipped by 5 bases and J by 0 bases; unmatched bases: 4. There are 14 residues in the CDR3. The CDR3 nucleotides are TGTGCCACCAGCCCAGACAGGGCCTCCTACGAGCAGTACTTC. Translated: CATSPDRASYEQYF.

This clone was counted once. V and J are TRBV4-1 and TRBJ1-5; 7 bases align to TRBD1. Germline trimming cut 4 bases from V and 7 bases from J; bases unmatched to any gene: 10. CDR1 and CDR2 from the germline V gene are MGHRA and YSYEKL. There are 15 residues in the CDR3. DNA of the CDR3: TGCGCCAGCAGCCGCACCGGGACAGAAGCCCAGCCCCAGCATTTT. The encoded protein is CASSRTGTEAQPQHF.

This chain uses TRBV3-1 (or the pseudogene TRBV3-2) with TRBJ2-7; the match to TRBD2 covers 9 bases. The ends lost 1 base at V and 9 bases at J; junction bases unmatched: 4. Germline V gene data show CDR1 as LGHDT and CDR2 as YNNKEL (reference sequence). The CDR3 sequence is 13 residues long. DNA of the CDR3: TGTGCCAGCAGCCAAGCTAGCGGGACCGTGCAGTACTTC. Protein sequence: CASSQASGTVQYF.